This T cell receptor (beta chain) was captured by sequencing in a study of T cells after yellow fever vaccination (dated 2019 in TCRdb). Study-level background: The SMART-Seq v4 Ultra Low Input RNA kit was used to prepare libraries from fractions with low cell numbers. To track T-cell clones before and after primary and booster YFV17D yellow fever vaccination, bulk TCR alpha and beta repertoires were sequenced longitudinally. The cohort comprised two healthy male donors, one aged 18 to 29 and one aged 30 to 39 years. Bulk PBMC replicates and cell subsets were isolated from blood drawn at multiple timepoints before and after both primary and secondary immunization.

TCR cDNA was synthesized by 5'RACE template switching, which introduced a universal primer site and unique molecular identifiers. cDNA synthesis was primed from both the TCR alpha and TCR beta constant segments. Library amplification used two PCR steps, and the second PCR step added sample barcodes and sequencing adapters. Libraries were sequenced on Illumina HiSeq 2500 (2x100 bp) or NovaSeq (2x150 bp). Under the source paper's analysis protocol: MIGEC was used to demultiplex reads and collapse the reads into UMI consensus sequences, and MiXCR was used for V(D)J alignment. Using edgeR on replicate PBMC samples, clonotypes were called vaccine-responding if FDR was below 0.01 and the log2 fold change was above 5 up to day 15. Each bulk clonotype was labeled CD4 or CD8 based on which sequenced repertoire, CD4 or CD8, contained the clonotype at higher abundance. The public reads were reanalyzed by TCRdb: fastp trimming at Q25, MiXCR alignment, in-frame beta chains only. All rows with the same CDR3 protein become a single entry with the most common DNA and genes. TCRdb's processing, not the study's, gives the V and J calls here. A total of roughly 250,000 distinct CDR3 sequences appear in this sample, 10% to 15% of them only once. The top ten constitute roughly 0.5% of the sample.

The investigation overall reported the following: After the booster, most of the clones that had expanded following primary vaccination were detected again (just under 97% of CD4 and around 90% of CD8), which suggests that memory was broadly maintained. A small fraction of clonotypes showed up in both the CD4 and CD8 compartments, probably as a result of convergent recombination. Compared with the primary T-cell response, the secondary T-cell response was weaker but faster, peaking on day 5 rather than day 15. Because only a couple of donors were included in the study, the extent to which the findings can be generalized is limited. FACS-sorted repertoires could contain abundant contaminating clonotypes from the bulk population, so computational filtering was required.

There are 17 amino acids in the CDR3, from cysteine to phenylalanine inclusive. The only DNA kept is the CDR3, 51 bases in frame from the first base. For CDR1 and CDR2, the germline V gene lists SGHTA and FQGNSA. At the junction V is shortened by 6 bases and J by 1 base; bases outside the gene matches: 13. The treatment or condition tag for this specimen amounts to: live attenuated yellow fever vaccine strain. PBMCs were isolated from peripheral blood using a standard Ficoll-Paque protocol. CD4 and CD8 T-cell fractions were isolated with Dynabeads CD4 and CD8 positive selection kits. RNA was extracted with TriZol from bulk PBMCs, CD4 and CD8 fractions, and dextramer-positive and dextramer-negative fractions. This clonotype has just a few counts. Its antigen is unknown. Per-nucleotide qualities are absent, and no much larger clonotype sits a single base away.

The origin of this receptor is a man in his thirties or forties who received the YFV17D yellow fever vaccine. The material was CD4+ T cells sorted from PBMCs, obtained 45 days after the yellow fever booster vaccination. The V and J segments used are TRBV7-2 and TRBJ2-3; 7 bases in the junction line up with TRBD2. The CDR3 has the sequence CASRHNLLAERTDTQYF. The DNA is TGTGCCAGCAGACACAACCTTCTAGCGGAGCGCACAGATACGCAGTATTTT.